The rows below give T cell receptor beta chains drawn from one sample of a study of CD8 T cells in ankylosing spondylitis. TCRdb used MiXCR to reprocess the 5' RACE reads, holding one entry per CDR3 protein. The top ten hold more than 7% of the sample, which has 250,000 to 400,000 distinct CDR3 sequences, around 10% seen once. Sample: blood, either unsorted or a sorted T cell fraction (not recorded which). The receptors were gathered from a female donor with ankylosing spondylitis or in good health (not recorded which). The CDR3 runs from the conserved cysteine through the conserved F or W. D genes are given only for firm matches. Only some rows state a clone size, as once, few, many or a class for expanded clones.

CDR3 protein: CASSYFGNTGELFF
CDR3 DNA: TGTGCCAGCAGTTACTTCGGGAACACCGGGGAGCTGTTTTTT
V gene: TRBV6-2/TRBV6-3
clone size: many
D gene: .
J gene: TRBJ2-2

CDR3 protein: CASSLSPVSRQGRGGYTF
CDR3 DNA: TGTGCCAGCAGCTTATCTCCGGTGTCACGGCAGGGTAGAGGTGGCTACACCTTC
V gene: TRBV11-2
clone size: few
D gene: .
J gene: TRBJ1-2

CDR3 protein: CSARETNPFGLAVQETQYF
CDR3 DNA: TGCAGTGCTAGAGAGACTAACCCGTTCGGACTAGCGGTTCAAGAGACCCAGTACTTC
V gene: TRBV20-1
clone size: .
D gene: TRBD2
J gene: TRBJ2-5

CDR3 protein: CSVEDPGARYNEQFF
CDR3 DNA: TGCAGCGTTGAAGATCCCGGGGCGAGGTACAATGAGCAGTTCTTC
V gene: TRBV29-1
clone size: .
D gene: .
J gene: TRBJ2-1

CDR3 protein: CASSGILGTTTDTQYF
CDR3 DNA: TGCGCCAGCAGTGGTATCCTGGGGACCACCACAGATACGCAGTATTTT
V gene: TRBV10-2
clone size: many
D gene: .
J gene: TRBJ2-3

CDR3 protein: CASSRTGSSDYGYTF
CDR3 DNA: TGTGCCAGCAGCCGCACAGGGAGCAGTGACTATGGCTACACCTTC
V gene: TRBV2
clone size: few
D gene: .
J gene: TRBJ1-2

CDR3 protein: CASSLTFPGGYTF
CDR3 DNA: TGCGCCAGCAGCTTGACGTTTCCTGGTGGCTACACCTTC
V gene: TRBV5-1
clone size: .
D gene: .
J gene: TRBJ1-2

CDR3 protein: CASSRWASGSTDTQYF
CDR3 DNA: TGTGCCAGCAGCCGGTGGGCTAGCGGGAGCACAGATACGCAGTATTTT
V gene: TRBV12-3/TRBV12-4
clone size: many
D gene: TRBD2
J gene: TRBJ2-3

CDR3 protein: CASSFRGTGIIFETQYF
CDR3 DNA: TGTGCCAGCAGTTTCCGTGGGACAGGGATTATTTTTGAGACCCAGTACTTC
V gene: TRBV28
clone size: many
D gene: TRBD1
J gene: TRBJ2-5

CDR3 protein: CASSIGGGPNFEQFF
CDR3 DNA: TGTGCCAGTAGTATAGGAGGAGGGCCAAACTTTGAGCAGTTCTTC
V gene: TRBV19
clone size: few
D gene: .
J gene: TRBJ2-1

CDR3 protein: CASSNEREGTDTQYF
CDR3 DNA: TGTGCCAGCAGTAACGAGAGGGAGGGAACAGATACGCAGTATTTT
V gene: TRBV2
clone size: many
D gene: TRBD2
J gene: TRBJ2-3

CDR3 protein: CASSLRGDRAKNIQYF
CDR3 DNA: TGCGCCAGCAGCCTCCGCGGGGACAGAGCCAAAAACATTCAGTACTTC
V gene: TRBV5-1
clone size: .
D gene: .
J gene: TRBJ2-4

CDR3 protein: CASSVSQGLTDTQYF
CDR3 DNA: TGTGCCAGCAGCGTAAGTCAGGGGCTCACAGATACGCAGTATTTT
V gene: TRBV9
clone size: many
D gene: .
J gene: TRBJ2-3

CDR3 protein: CASSKTSGTGDIQYF
CDR3 DNA: TGTGCCAGCAGTAAGACTAGCGGGACAGGGGACATTCAGTACTTC
V gene: TRBV27
clone size: many
D gene: .
J gene: TRBJ2-4

CDR3 protein: CASAAAGGLDTEAFF
CDR3 DNA: TGTGCCAGCGCCGCAGCAGGGGGATTGGACACTGAAGCTTTCTTT
V gene: TRBV28
clone size: .
D gene: TRBD1
J gene: TRBJ1-1

CDR3 protein: CSASADRGNEQFF
CDR3 DNA: TGCAGTGCTTCCGCGGACAGGGGAAATGAGCAGTTCTTC
V gene: TRBV20-1
clone size: many
D gene: TRBD1
J gene: TRBJ2-1

CDR3 protein: CASSSLPGLAESRTDTQYF
CDR3 DNA: TGTGCCAGCAGCTCCCTCCCGGGACTAGCGGAGTCCCGCACAGATACGCAGTATTTT
V gene: TRBV11-2
clone size: .
D gene: TRBD2
J gene: TRBJ2-3

CDR3 protein: CASSFYLGRDTQYF
CDR3 DNA: TGTGCCAGCAGTTTTTATTTGGGCAGAGATACGCAGTATTTT
V gene: TRBV27
clone size: .
D gene: .
J gene: TRBJ2-3

CDR3 protein: CASSLGEDTEAFF
CDR3 DNA: TGTGCCAGCAGTTTAGGGGAGGACACTGAAGCTTTCTTT
V gene: TRBV12-3/TRBV12-4
clone size: many
D gene: .
J gene: TRBJ1-1

CDR3 protein: CASSQETDTQYF
CDR3 DNA: TGCGCCAGCAGCCAGGAAACAGATACGCAGTATTTT
V gene: TRBV5-1
clone size: many
D gene: .
J gene: TRBJ2-3

CDR3 protein: CSAAAGSSYNEQFF
CDR3 DNA: TGCAGTGCTGCGGCGGGCTCGTCCTACAATGAGCAGTTCTTC
V gene: TRBV20-1
clone size: many
D gene: .
J gene: TRBJ2-1

CDR3 protein: CASSLTSRSPRRFF
CDR3 DNA: TGTGCCAGCAGTCTGACTAGCCGGTCGCCCAGGCGGTTCTTC
V gene: TRBV27
clone size: many
D gene: TRBD2
J gene: TRBJ2-1

CDR3 protein: CASRLRQNTGELFF
CDR3 DNA: TGTGCCAGCAGGCTTCGGCAGAACACCGGGGAGCTGTTTTTT
V gene: TRBV27
clone size: .
D gene: .
J gene: TRBJ2-2

CDR3 protein: CSASLAGKMNTEAFF
CDR3 DNA: TGCAGTGCTAGTCTGGCAGGAAAAATGAACACTGAAGCTTTCTTT
V gene: TRBV20-1
clone size: many
D gene: .
J gene: TRBJ1-1

CDR3 protein: CAISEGAGWAYGYTF
CDR3 DNA: TGTGCCATCAGCGAGGGCGCAGGGTGGGCCTATGGCTACACCTTC
V gene: TRBV10-3
clone size: many
D gene: .
J gene: TRBJ1-2

CDR3 protein: CASRGTSGREETQYF
CDR3 DNA: TGCGCCAGCCGAGGGACTAGCGGGAGGGAGGAGACCCAGTACTTC
V gene: TRBV5-1
clone size: few
D gene: TRBD2
J gene: TRBJ2-5

CDR3 protein: CASSLDWALGAGELFF
CDR3 DNA: TGCGCCAGCAGCTTGGATTGGGCCCTCGGCGCCGGGGAGCTGTTTTTT
V gene: TRBV5-1
clone size: many
D gene: .
J gene: TRBJ2-2

CDR3 protein: CSVGGQGEGYTF
CDR3 DNA: TGCAGCGTTGGCGGACAGGGAGAAGGCTACACCTTC
V gene: TRBV29-1
clone size: many
D gene: TRBD1
J gene: TRBJ1-2

CDR3 protein: CASSSQGAQTGELFF
CDR3 DNA: TGCGCCAGCAGCTCACAGGGGGCGCAAACCGGGGAGCTGTTTTTT
V gene: TRBV5-1
clone size: .
D gene: TRBD1
J gene: TRBJ2-2

CDR3 protein: CSARDMASGNGETQYF
CDR3 DNA: TGCAGTGCTAGAGATATGGCTAGCGGGAACGGAGAGACCCAGTACTTC
V gene: TRBV20-1
clone size: many
D gene: TRBD2
J gene: TRBJ2-5

CDR3 protein: CASSSPPLREGYNSPLHF
CDR3 DNA: TGTGCCAGCAGCTCTCCTCCCCTAAGAGAGGGCTATAATTCACCCCTCCACTTT
V gene: TRBV7-6
clone size: many
D gene: .
J gene: TRBJ1-6

CDR3 protein: CSARDITGDSPLHF
CDR3 DNA: TGCAGTGCTAGAGATATAACAGGGGATTCACCCCTCCACTTT
V gene: TRBV20-1
clone size: many
D gene: TRBD1
J gene: TRBJ1-6

CDR3 protein: CASSLGGVGELFF
CDR3 DNA: TGTGCCAGCAGTTTGGGGGGGGTCGGGGAGCTGTTTTTT
V gene: TRBV12-3/TRBV12-4
clone size: many
D gene: TRBD2
J gene: TRBJ2-2

CDR3 protein: CASSRTPPETQYF
CDR3 DNA: TGTGCCAGCAGCCGTACACCGCCAGAGACCCAGTACTTC
V gene: TRBV7-6
clone size: .
D gene: .
J gene: TRBJ2-5

CDR3 protein: CAISPGGLEEKLFF
CDR3 DNA: TGTGCCATCAGCCCAGGGGGCCTAGAAGAAAAACTGTTTTTT
V gene: TRBV10-3
clone size: many
D gene: TRBD1
J gene: TRBJ1-4

CDR3 protein: CASSPYRGNYGYTF
CDR3 DNA: TGTGCCAGCAGCCCCTACCGGGGGAACTATGGCTACACCTTC
V gene: TRBV7-2
clone size: .
D gene: .
J gene: TRBJ1-2

CDR3 protein: CSATLAGGKNIQYF
CDR3 DNA: TGCAGTGCTACCTTAGCGGGGGGGAAAAACATTCAGTACTTC
V gene: TRBV20-1
clone size: many
D gene: TRBD2
J gene: TRBJ2-4

CDR3 protein: CSATGTGLSYEQYF
CDR3 DNA: TGCAGTGCTACCGGGACAGGGCTCTCCTACGAGCAGTACTTC
V gene: TRBV20-1
clone size: many
D gene: TRBD1
J gene: TRBJ2-7

CDR3 protein: CAISEQQPLEELFF
CDR3 DNA: TGTGCCATCAGTGAGCAACAGCCTCTTGAGGAGCTGTTTTTT
V gene: TRBV10-3
clone size: .
D gene: .
J gene: TRBJ2-2

CDR3 protein: CASSQSKGNTIYF
CDR3 DNA: TGTGCCAGCAGCCAGAGTAAGGGAAACACCATATATTTT
V gene: TRBV7-2
clone size: .
D gene: .
J gene: TRBJ1-3

CDR3 protein: CSVELAGVGGEQYF
CDR3 DNA: TGCAGCGTGGAACTAGCGGGAGTCGGAGGCGAGCAGTACTTC
V gene: TRBV29-1
clone size: many
D gene: TRBD2
J gene: TRBJ2-7

CDR3 protein: CASIKPQGNEQFF
CDR3 DNA: TGTGCCAGCATTAAACCACAGGGGAATGAGCAGTTCTTC
V gene: TRBV28
clone size: few
D gene: TRBD1
J gene: TRBJ2-1

CDR3 protein: CASRGQGAGDNQPQHF
CDR3 DNA: TGTGCCAGCAGAGGACAGGGGGCAGGAGACAATCAGCCCCAGCATTTT
V gene: TRBV6-1
clone size: many
D gene: TRBD1
J gene: TRBJ1-5

CDR3 protein: CSAPLAGRDTEAFF
CDR3 DNA: TGCAGTGCTCCCCTCGCGGGCAGGGACACTGAAGCTTTCTTT
V gene: TRBV20-1
clone size: many
D gene: .
J gene: TRBJ1-1

CDR3 protein: CASARRTGDLITEAFF
CDR3 DNA: TGTGCCAGCGCACGACGTACAGGGGACTTGATCACTGAAGCTTTCTTT
V gene: TRBV27
clone size: few
D gene: TRBD1
J gene: TRBJ1-1

CDR3 protein: CASSNFGTSDEQYF
CDR3 DNA: TGTGCCAGCAGCAACTTTGGGACCTCTGACGAGCAGTACTTC
V gene: TRBV6-2/TRBV6-3
clone size: few
D gene: .
J gene: TRBJ2-7

CDR3 protein: CASSLAATEAFF
CDR3 DNA: TGTGCCAGCAGCCTCGCGGCCACTGAAGCTTTCTTT
V gene: TRBV3-1
clone size: few
D gene: .
J gene: TRBJ1-1

CDR3 protein: CSVRKLNTGELFF
CDR3 DNA: TGCAGCGTACGGAAGCTGAACACCGGGGAGCTGTTTTTT
V gene: TRBV29-1
clone size: many
D gene: .
J gene: TRBJ2-2

CDR3 protein: CATSREAVTTNYGDTF
CDR3 DNA: TGTGCCACCAGCAGAGAGGCCGTCACAACAAACTATGGCGACACCTTC
V gene: TRBV15
clone size: .
D gene: .
J gene: TRBJ1-2

CDR3 protein: CSARTSDSTDTQYF
CDR3 DNA: TGCAGTGCAAGGACTAGCGATAGCACAGATACGCAGTATTTT
V gene: TRBV20-1
clone size: few
D gene: TRBD2
J gene: TRBJ2-3

CDR3 protein: CASSQRGEQFF
CDR3 DNA: TGTGCCAGCAGTCAGCGGGGTGAGCAGTTCTTC
V gene: TRBV12-3/TRBV12-4
clone size: many
D gene: TRBD2
J gene: TRBJ2-1

CDR3 protein: CAISAAFPDGAASMNSGANVLTF
CDR3 DNA: TGTGCCATCAGTGCAGCTTTCCCCGACGGGGCAGCCAGCATGAACTCTGGGGCCAACGTCCTGACTTTC
V gene: TRBV10-3
clone size: .
D gene: .
J gene: TRBJ2-6

CDR3 protein: CSARPIAGGATDTQYF
CDR3 DNA: TGCAGTGCACGACCGATAGCGGGAGGGGCCACAGATACGCAGTATTTT
V gene: TRBV20-1
clone size: many
D gene: TRBD2
J gene: TRBJ2-3

CDR3 protein: CAIRTGMGLYEQYF
CDR3 DNA: TGTGCCATCAGGACAGGCATGGGACTCTACGAGCAGTACTTC
V gene: TRBV10-3
clone size: many
D gene: .
J gene: TRBJ2-7

CDR3 protein: CASSQWTATSTDTQYF
CDR3 DNA: TGTGCCAGCAGTCAATGGACAGCAACTAGCACAGATACGCAGTATTTT
V gene: TRBV6-1
clone size: many
D gene: .
J gene: TRBJ2-3